This entry lists 15 T cell receptor beta chains sequenced from one sample in a study of cytomegalovirus exposure and HLA in healthy donors. In the PCR, 60 Vbeta and 13 Jbeta primers were used. Clones were read by immunoSEQ multiplex PCR, and TCRdb kept only the in-frame ones, dropping some. The sample includes approximately 190,000 clones, over 65% seen only once; the top ten take around 2.5%. Source material: PBMCs. The receptors shown here come from a woman aged 45-65 years in good health and CMV-seropositive.

The chain links TRBV5-6 to TRBJ1-3; D is possibly TRBD1 (5 bases). The CDR3 has 15 amino acids. V was pared by 4 bases and J by 2 bases, with 13 bases between. Per the germline V gene, CDR1 is SGHDT and CDR2 is YYEEEE. As DNA, the CDR3 is TGTGCCAGCAGCCCCGGGGGGGGAACTGGAAACACCATATATTTT. It translates to CASSPGGGTGNTIYF. Full variable domain (rest looked up from reference TRBV5-6 and TRBJ1-3): DAGVTQSPTHLIKTRGQQVTLRCSPKSGHDTVSWYQQALGQGPQFIFQYYEEEERQRGNFPDRFSGHQFPNYSSELNVNALLLGDSALYLCASSPGGGTGNTIYFGEGSWLTVV.

The rearrangement joins TRBV23-1 to TRBJ2-7; TRBD1 agrees at 7 bases. TRBV23-1 qualifies as an ORF whose function is uncertain. V gave up 5 bases and J gave up 1 base; unmatched junction bases: 5. CDR3 length equals 14 residues. The CDR3 nucleotides are TGCGCCAGCAGTAGGGGGCCGGGTTCCTACGAGCAGTACTTC. Protein: CASSRGPGSYEQYF.

The rearrangement joins TRBV2 to TRBJ2-7, with 7 bases fitting TRBD2. J gave up 1 base and V 4 bases, and 7 bases lay outside the gene matches. This CDR3 contains 15 residues. CDR1 is SNHLY and CDR2 is FYNNEI in the germline V gene. CDR3 region: CASSGGGRLSYEQYF. The CDR3 DNA reads TGTGCCAGCAGTGGGGGGGGGAGGTTATCCTACGAGCAGTACTTC.

CDR3 bases: TGTGCCCTCGGACATAACTCCTACAATGAGCAGTTCTTC. It is translated as CALGHNSYNEQFF. V usage is TRBV6-5 and J usage is TRBJ2-1; maybe TRBD1 (5 bases). Germline-derived CDR1 and CDR2 are MNHEY and SVGAGI. The ends were cut back, 11 bases at V and 0 bases at J, with 11 bases in the middle. The CDR3 totals 13 residues.

V is TRBV7-9 and J is TRBJ2-1; D perhaps matches TRBD2 (7 bases). Between the trimmed V and J ends, which lost 3 bases and 5 bases, there was a span of 17 bases. The CDR3 totals 16 residues. The germline gives CDR1 SEHNR, CDR2 FQNEAQ (reference sequence). The DNA of the CDR3 is TGTGCCAGCAGCTTTTCTTGGGGGGGGACAAACAATGAGCAGTTCTTC. Amino acids: CASSFSWGGTNNEQFF. Full variable domain (outside the CDR3, taken from reference TRBV7-9 and TRBJ2-1): DTGVSQNPRHKITKRGQNVTFRCDPISEHNRLYWYRQTLGQGPEFLTYFQNEAQLEKSRLLSDRFSAERPKGSFSTLEIQRTEQGDSAMYLCASSFSWGGTNNEQFFGPGTRLTVL.

The V call is TRBV9, the J call TRBJ2-3, with D possibly matching TRBD1 (5 bases). Germline V gene lookup returns CDR1 SGDLS and CDR2 YYNGEE. The CDR3 consists of 14 residues. The V end was cut by 4 bases, the J end by 2 bases, with 11 bases between. The CDR3 DNA follows: TGTGCCAGCAGCAGCTACAGGACCACAGATACGCAGTATTTT. Residues: CASSSYRTTDTQYF.

A note on this clone: Germline and junction disagree at one end, which may indicate a read error. The chain joins TRBV5-4 to TRBJ1-4, with D unresolved. Germline assignment: CDR1 SGHNT and CDR2 YYREEE (reference sequence). The CDR3 extends over 16 amino acids. As DNA, the CDR3 is TGCGCCAGCAGCCAAGACGGGTATGCAACTAATGAAAAACTGTTTTTT. It translates to CASSQDGYATNEKLFF.

V usage is TRBV5-1 and J usage is TRBJ1-1; a possible D gene is TRBD1 (6 bases). CDR3 size: 15 residues. From germline, CDR1 is SGHRS and CDR2 YFSETQ. V lost 4 bases, J lost 0 bases, and 13 bases lay in between. The CDR3 sequence is CASSARQAVNTEAFF. In nucleotides, the CDR3 is TGCGCCAGCAGCGCCCGACAGGCCGTGAACACTGAAGCTTTCTTT.

This clone was seen a handful of times. The chain recombines TRBV5-1 with TRBJ1-1; maybe TRBD1 (5 bases). The ends were cut back, 0 bases at V and 6 bases at J, with 15 bases in the middle. CDR3 length equals 15 residues. Germline CDR1 is SGHRS and CDR2 is YFSETQ. CDR3: CASSLEGLKWAEAFF. In DNA form, the CDR3 reads TGCGCCAGCAGCTTGGAGGGGTTGAAGTGGGCTGAAGCTTTCTTT.

The genes are TRBV4-1 and TRBJ2-3, with 7 positions matching TRBD2. CDR3 size: 18 residues. J was trimmed by 0 bases and V by 4 bases; bases with no gene match: 13. Germline assignment: CDR1 MGHRA and CDR2 YSYEKL. CDR3 bases: TGCGCCAGCAGCCCCATCCCCTCGCTAGCGGTAAGCACAGATACGCAGTATTTT. Translation gives CASSPIPSLAVSTDTQYF.

The chain uses TRBV21-1 and TRBJ2-6; the tabulated D call, TRBD2, remains unverified against the DNA. TRBV21-1 is a documented pseudogene. This CDR3 has 13 amino acids. The CDR3 DNA sequence: TGTGCCAGCCCCATGAGTGGGGCCAACGTCCTGACTTTC. It encodes CASPMSGANVLTF.

The CDR3, as DNA: TGTGCCAGCAGCCCCCGGGAGACAGCTAACACCGGGGAGCTGTTTTTT. It codes for CASSPRETANTGELFF. V and J are TRBV7-9 and TRBJ2-2; a possible D gene is TRBD2 (6 bases). The V gene lost 5 bases and the J gene lost 2 bases, with 15 bases spanning the gap. Germline lookup yields CDR1 SEHNR and CDR2 FQNEAQ (reference sequence). The CDR3 spans 16 residues.

The J gene is TRBJ2-5, the V gene TRBV28; 7 nucleotides agree with TRBD2. The CDR3 is 13 residues long. Germline assignment: CDR1 MDHEN and CDR2 SYDVKM. The DNA of the CDR3 is TGTGGGGCGTCTAGCGGCCTGGAGGAGACCCAGTACTTC. Translation: CGASSGLEETQYF.

The J gene is TRBJ2-2, the V gene TRBV4-2, with TRBD1 as a possible D gene (5 bases). V gave up 6 bases and J gave up 0 bases, with 14 bases separating them. Germline V gene lookup returns CDR1 LGHNA and CDR2 YNFKEQ. The length of the CDR3 is 16 residues. CDR3 nucleotide sequence: TGTGCCAGCAGAGGGTCCAGGACATCGAACACCGGGGAGCTGTTTTTT. Residues: CASRGSRTSNTGELFF.

The CDR3 region is CASSPALGRGTTDTQYF. In DNA form, the CDR3 reads TGTGCCAGCAGCCCCGCCCTCGGGCGGGGGACCACAGATACGCAGTATTTT. The V gene is TRBV7-8, the J gene TRBJ2-3; TRBD2 matches at 7 bases. CDR3 length: 17 amino acids. Trimming removed 5 bases from V and 2 bases from J; junction bases left unmatched: 13. The germline V gene has CDR1 SGHVS and CDR2 FQNEAQ.